The 15 T cell receptor beta chains listed next were all sequenced from one sample in a study of cytomegalovirus exposure and HLA in healthy donors. Assay: immunoSEQ multiplex PCR; the TCRdb copy retains only in-frame clones and omits some. The data contain approximately 280,000 clones, 88% of them singletons. Sequencing used PBMCs. The receptors were gathered from a young woman in good health and CMV-seronegative.

The table lists this clone with a count of one. CDR3: CASSLVAGPGPEQFF. The CDR3 coding sequence is TGTGCCAGCAGCTTAGTAGCGGGGCCCGGGCCAGAGCAGTTCTTC. The rearrangement links TRBV7-2 to TRBJ2-1; 8 nucleotides agree with TRBD2. Germline V lookup: CDR1 SGHTA, CDR2 FQGNSA. V trimming: 1 base; J trimming: 10 bases; junction bases outside the gene matches: 9. The CDR3 is made up of 15 amino acids.

J is TRBJ1-6 and V is TRBV6-6; weak D call: TRBD1 (5 bases). The length of the CDR3 is 14 residues. The V and J ends lost 5 bases and 9 bases respectively, with 14 bases between them. Looked up from germline, CDR1 is MNHNY and CDR2 is SVGAGI (reference sequence). CDR3: CASSNQGSRSPLHF. DNA of the CDR3: TGTGCCAGCAGTAATCAGGGAAGTCGTTCACCCCTCCACTTT.

The rearrangement joins TRBV4-2 to TRBJ2-2; 7 nucleotides agree with TRBD1. The CDR3 totals 15 residues. Germline CDR1 reads LGHNA; CDR2 reads YNFKEQ. V dropped 1 base and J dropped 3; count of bases not matched to a gene: 2. The CDR3 DNA reads as TGTGCCAGCAGCCAAGGGGACAGTTACACCGGGGAGCTGTTTTTT. It specifies CASSQGDSYTGELFF.

This clone was observed once. This specimen includes other DNA sequences encoding the same CDR3. This sequence joins TRBV15 and TRBJ1-5, with D uncertain. Trimming left V 1 base short and J 6 bases short, with 4 bases between. The CDR3 has 12 residues. Germline V CDR1 and CDR2: LNHNV, YYDKDF (reference sequence). The CDR3 protein is CATSRVGQPQHF. The CDR3 coding sequence is TGTGCCACCAGCAGAGTCGGTCAGCCCCAGCATTTT.

This clone showed up just once. The chain couples TRBV6-4 to TRBJ2-1; TRBD2 agrees at 10 bases. The J segment lost 7 bases and the V segment lost 10 bases, leaving 16 bases of the junction unmatched. Germline V gene lookup returns CDR1 MRHNA and CDR2 SNTAGT. The length of the CDR3 is 16 residues. The CDR3 sequence: CATSKGTSDAVNEQFF. CDR3 bases: TGTGCCACCAGCAAAGGGACTAGCGACGCTGTGAATGAGCAGTTCTTC.

The chain couples TRBV6-5 to TRBJ1-2, with TRBD1 matching over 7 bases. The CDR3 loop spans 15 amino acids. J lost 4 bases, V lost 7 bases, and 12 bases had no gene match. Germline assignment: CDR1 MNHEY and CDR2 SVGAGI. The DNA of the CDR3 is TGTGCCAGCATCGCCAGACAGGGATCTTTCTATGGCTACACCTTC. This codes for CASIARQGSFYGYTF.

V usage is TRBV4-1 and J usage is TRBJ2-7; possibly TRBD2 for D (6 bases). The CDR3 covers 21 residues. V lost 1 base to trimming and J lost 7 bases, with 35 bases between them. Per the germline V gene, CDR1 is MGHRA and CDR2 is YSYEKL. CDR3 sequence reads: CASSQGKPGLWIVREGFEQYF. CDR3 coding DNA: TGCGCCAGCAGCCAAGGTAAGCCGGGGCTCTGGATTGTGCGGGAAGGGTTTGAGCAGTACTTC.

The chain links TRBV7-8 to TRBJ1-2, with D uncertain. Between the trimmed V and J ends, which lost 3 bases and 1 base, there was a span of 6 bases. The CDR3 extends over 13 amino acids. Looked up from germline, CDR1 is SGHVS and CDR2 is FQNEAQ. The CDR3 sequence: CASSFQINYGYTF. Here the CDR3 DNA reads TGTGCCAGCAGCTTCCAGATTAACTATGGCTACACCTTC.

The rearrangement joins TRBV19 to TRBJ1-3, with TRBD1 identical over 8 bases. The trim removed 3 bases at V and 0 bases at J, leaving 1 base unmatched. The CDR3 consists of 15 residues. Germline CDR1 reads LNHDA; CDR2 reads SQIVND (reference sequence). The CDR3 sequence: CASSMTGDSGNTIYF. In nucleotides, the CDR3 is TGTGCCAGTAGTATGACAGGGGACTCTGGAAACACCATATATTTT.

This chain links TRBV27 with TRBJ2-1; 8 positions agree with TRBD2. The germline gives CDR1 MNHEY, CDR2 SMNVEV (reference sequence). Germline trimming cut 7 bases from V and 10 bases from J; bases unmatched to any gene: 12. CDR3 length equals 14 residues. The CDR3 sequence is CASKSGSFGKEQFF. As DNA, the CDR3 is TGTGCCAGCAAAAGCGGGAGTTTCGGCAAGGAGCAGTTCTTC.

The sample holds a few counts of this clone. The chain joins TRBV7-2 to TRBJ1-2; D perhaps matches TRBD1 (6 bases). V lost 10 bases and J lost 13, with 25 bases in between. Germline CDR1 is SGHTA and CDR2 is FQGNSA. The CDR3 is made up of 13 amino acids. DNA of the CDR3: TGTGCCATAGGGTCAGGGGCAGGGGCCCTGGGCACCTTC. Its translation is CAIGSGAGALGTF.

The chain employs TRBV29-1 and TRBJ2-3; 12 positions match TRBD2. CDR3 length: 17 amino acids. After removal of 4 bases from V and 3 bases from J, the junction contained 11 bases not matched to a gene. Germline V CDR1 and CDR2: SQVTM, ANQGSEA. CDR3 sequence reads: CSVAPSSTSGSTDTQYF. CDR3 coding DNA: TGCAGCGTTGCCCCTTCCTCGACTAGCGGGAGTACAGATACGCAGTATTTT.

This chain joins TRBV28 and TRBJ2-1; 12 positions agree with TRBD2. CDR1 and CDR2 (germline): MDHEN, SYDVKM. V gave up 5 bases and J gave up 2 bases; unmatched junction bases: 16. The CDR3 contains 20 residues. The CDR3 spells CASSPTKLASGRAPYNEQFF. In DNA form, the CDR3 reads TGTGCCAGCAGTCCAACCAAATTGGCTAGCGGGAGGGCCCCCTACAATGAGCAGTTCTTC.

The chain recombines TRBV27 with TRBJ1-2; 11 bases fit TRBD1. The CDR3 extends over 20 amino acids. Germline trimming cut 0 bases from V and 3 bases from J; bases unmatched to any gene: 15. Germline V gene sequence: CDR1 MNHEY, CDR2 SMNVEV (reference sequence). For the CDR3, the DNA is TGTGCCAGCAGTTTATCGGTGGCCTGGACAGGGGGCGACAGGGACTATGGCTACACCTTC. Its protein is CASSLSVAWTGGDRDYGYTF.

The chain is built from TRBV9 and TRBJ2-7; 7 bases line up with TRBD2. CDR3 size: 15 residues. The germline V gene has CDR1 SGDLS and CDR2 YYNGEE. V lost 0 bases and J lost 6; bases outside the gene matches: 9. CDR3 coding DNA: TGTGCCAGCAGCGTAGCAGGAGCGGGACCGGTCGAGCAGTACTTC. This encodes CASSVAGAGPVEQYF.